Listed here are 14 T cell receptor beta chains from one sample, sequenced in a study of metastatic and nonmetastatic thyroid tumors. All patients were untreated before thyroid surgery. TCRdb re-clonotyped the PCR reads through MiXCR. The table lists about 15,000 clones, approximately 20% of them singletons. Sequencing was performed on blood. The receptors were sampled from a female donor with papillary thyroid cancer or a benign thyroid nodule (not recorded which). Some clones in this sample may be carry-over from other donors' samples.

This clone was counted at least ten times. The chain uses TRBV11-1 and TRBJ2-7, with a possible D match to TRBD2 (6 bases). The germline gives CDR1 SGHAT, CDR2 FQDESV (reference sequence). V dropped 3 bases and J dropped 4 bases, with 19 bases sitting between them. The CDR3 runs 16 residues. CDR3 DNA: TGTGCCAGCAGCTTTTTCTCGACCGGGACTGTATACGAGCAGTACTTC. This sequence encodes CASSFFSTGTVYEQYF.

The gene calls are TRBV5-4 and TRBJ2-7; D gene uncertain. CDR3 length: 13 amino acids. V gave up 2 bases and J gave up 6 bases, with 12 bases separating them. Looked up from germline, CDR1 is SGHNT and CDR2 is YYREEE (reference sequence). The CDR3 is CASSFKGKSEQYF. CDR3 DNA: TGTGCCAGCAGCTTTAAGGGAAAGTCCGAGCAGTACTTC.

This clone was picked up many times. V usage is TRBV24-1 and J usage is TRBJ1-1, with 12 bases lining up with TRBD1. J gave up 2 bases and V 12 bases, and 12 bases lay outside the gene matches. This CDR3 contains 16 residues. Germline CDR1 and CDR2: KGHDR and SFDVKD. The CDR3 DNA reads as TGTGCCTCCTGGGACAGGGGGCATGAAAAAAACACTGAAGCTTTCTTT. Amino acid sequence: CASWDRGHEKNTEAFF.

This clone rates as medium-sized. J is TRBJ2-1 and V is TRBV19, with TRBD2 matching over 11 bases. In germline, CDR1 is LNHDA, CDR2 SQIVND (reference sequence). This CDR3 comprises 14 residues. V lost 7 bases and J lost 8; bases outside the gene matches: 7. The CDR3 sequence: CASIDLAGGDEQFF. The CDR3 nucleotides are TGTGCCAGTATCGACCTAGCGGGAGGAGATGAGCAGTTCTTC. Full variable domain (remainder filled in from reference TRBV19 and TRBJ2-1): DGGITQSPKYLFRKEGQNVTLSCEQNLNHDAMYWYRQDPGQGLRLIYYSQIVNDFQKGDIAEGYSVSREKKESFPLTVTSAQKNPTAFYLCASIDLAGGDEQFFGPGTRLTVL.

V is TRBV11-2 and J is TRBJ2-2, with 9 bases identical to TRBD1. The germline gives CDR1 SGHAT, CDR2 FQNNGV. The CDR3 is made up of 15 amino acids. After removal of 5 bases from V and 5 bases from J, the junction contained 6 bases not matched to a gene. CDR3: CASSTQGAGTGELFF. The CDR3 DNA follows: TGTGCCAGCAGCACACAGGGGGCTGGGACCGGGGAGCTGTTTTTT.

The V gene is TRBV6-1, the J gene TRBJ2-3, with 12 nucleotides matching TRBD2. Germline trimming cut 2 bases from V and 4 bases from J; bases unmatched to any gene: 1. The CDR3 sequence is 15 residues long. Germline V gene data show CDR1 as MNHNS and CDR2 as SASEGT. The CDR3 is CASSELAGGPDTQYF. The CDR3 DNA is TGTGCCAGCAGTGAACTAGCGGGGGGGCCAGATACGCAGTATTTT.

This clone showed up many times. CDR3 protein: CSVESRTRSSYNEQFF. The CDR3 bases are TGCAGCGTTGAATCGCGGACCCGGAGCTCCTACAATGAGCAGTTCTTC. This rearrangement joins TRBV29-1 to TRBJ2-1, with D hard to call. The CDR3 consists of 16 residues. Trimming shortened V by 2 bases and J by 0 bases, and 14 bases separated the two germline ends. Germline CDR1 is SQVTM and CDR2 is ANQGSEA.

Ten or more counts support this clone. CDR3 sequence reads: CASSLDPGGTDTQYF. The CDR3 bases are TGTGCCAGCAGCTTAGACCCGGGAGGCACAGATACGCAGTATTTT. This chain joins TRBV7-6 and TRBJ2-3; D perhaps matches TRBD2 (6 bases). V lost 1 base, J lost 1 base, and 9 bases lay in between. The germline V gene encodes CDR1 SGHVS and CDR2 FNYEAQ. The CDR3 extends over 15 amino acids.

Worth noting for this clone: A read error may explain this, as a much larger clone is one base away. The chain carries TRBV5-6 and TRBJ2-5, with D maybe TRBD1 (5 bases). This CDR3 has 16 residues. Trimming pared 1 base from V and 1 base from J, leaving 14 bases between. Germline V lookup: CDR1 SGHDT, CDR2 YYEEEE. The CDR3 loop is CASSLLFTGTQETQYF. The CDR3 bases are TGTGCCAGCAGCTTGTTGTTTACAGGCACCCAAGAGACCCAGTACTTC.

This clone was seen at least ten times. The rearrangement uses TRBV5-1 and TRBJ2-5; 9 bases match TRBD2. From germline, CDR1 is SGHRS and CDR2 YFSETQ. The CDR3 extends over 16 amino acids. V dropped 0 bases and J dropped 5; count of bases not matched to a gene: 8. The CDR3 is CASSLAGSGSGETQYF. CDR3 DNA sequence: TGCGCCAGCAGCTTGGCCGGTAGCGGGAGCGGGGAGACCCAGTACTTC. Filled out from reference TRBV5-1 and TRBJ2-5, the complete variable domain reads KAGVTQTPRYLIKTRGQQVTLSCSPISGHRSVSWYQQTPGQGLQFLFEYFSETQRNKGNFPGRFSGRQFSNSRSEMNVSTLELGDSALYLCASSLAGSGSGETQYFGPGTRLLVL.

This clone was seen ten or more times. The chain carries TRBV11-2 and TRBJ2-7; D unclear. CDR1 is SGHAT and CDR2 is FQNNGV in the germline V gene. Trimming took off 6 bases at V and 2 bases at J, with 11 bases between the two ends. This CDR3 has 13 residues. CDR3 in DNA: TGTGCCAGCAGGTTAATGGTCCCCTACGAGCAGTACTTC. This codes for CASRLMVPYEQYF.

This clone was seen more than once but under ten times. This rearrangement joins TRBV12-3 or TRBV12-4 to TRBJ2-2, with 8 bases that match TRBD2. With V trimmed by 5 bases and J by 4 bases, 6 bases remained unmatched. This CDR3 is 15 amino acids long. The CDR3 DNA sequence: TGTGCCAGCAGTCAAGCGGGGGCCCTCACCGGGGAGCTGTTTTTT. It yields the protein CASSQAGALTGELFF.

The chain couples TRBV6-1 to TRBJ2-2; 12 bases are shared with TRBD2. Trimming cost V 10 bases and J 3 bases; bases outside gene matches: 9. The CDR3 length is 16 residues. Germline V gives CDR1 MNHNS, CDR2 SASEGT. CDR3 protein: CAIRPLAGGYTGELFF. CDR3 coding DNA: TGTGCCATCAGGCCCCTAGCGGGAGGGTACACCGGGGAGCTGTTTTTT.

By frequency in the sample, this clone is medium-sized. Other nucleotide sequences in the sample specify the same CDR3. The chain is built from TRBV19 and TRBJ1-5; no clear D gene. Per the germline V gene, CDR1 is LNHDA and CDR2 is SQIVND (reference sequence). The CDR3 extends over 12 amino acids. The V end lost 2 bases, the J end lost 6 bases, and 5 bases lay between the germline ends. For the CDR3, the DNA is TGTGCCAGTAGTATACGAGGTCAGCCCCAGCATTTT. Translation gives CASSIRGQPQHF.